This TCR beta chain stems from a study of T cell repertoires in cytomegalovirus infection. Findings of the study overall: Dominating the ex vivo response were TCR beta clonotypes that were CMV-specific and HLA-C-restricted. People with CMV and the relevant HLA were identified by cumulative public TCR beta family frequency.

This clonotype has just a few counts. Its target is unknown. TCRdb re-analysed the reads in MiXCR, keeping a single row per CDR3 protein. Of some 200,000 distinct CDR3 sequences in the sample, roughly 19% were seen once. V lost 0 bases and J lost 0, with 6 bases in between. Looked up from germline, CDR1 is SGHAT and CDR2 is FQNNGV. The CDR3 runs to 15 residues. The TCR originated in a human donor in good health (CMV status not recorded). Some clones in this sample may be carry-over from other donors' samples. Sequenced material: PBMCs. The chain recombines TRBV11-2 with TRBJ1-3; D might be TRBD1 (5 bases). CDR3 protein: CASSLEGLSGNTIYF. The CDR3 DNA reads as TGTGCCAGCAGCTTAGAGGGACTCTCTGGAAACACCATATATTTT.